This T cell receptor beta chain was found in a study of cytomegalovirus exposure and HLA in healthy donors. After removal of 3 bases from V and 5 bases from J, the junction contained 2 bases not matched to a gene. This CDR3 spans 13 amino acids. Germline CDR1 reads SGDLS; CDR2 reads YYNGEE. The study, taken as a whole, reports: From TCR beta sequences, most subjects' HLA-A and HLA-B alleles were reportedly predicted accurately.

13 Jbeta primers and 60 Vbeta primers were used for the PCR. Profiled with immunoSEQ multiplex PCR; TCRdb holds only in-frame clones, not every one. The table shows under 130,000 clones, with roughly three quarters occurring only once. This clone appeared a few times. What it binds is unknown. The sequence was collected from a man aged 25-45 years in good health and CMV-seronegative. The chain is built from TRBV9 and TRBJ1-5, with 7 bases matching TRBD1. The sequencing input was PBMCs. The chain's CDR3 is CASSGQGDQPQHF. CDR3 nucleotide sequence: TGTGCCAGCAGCGGACAGGGAGATCAGCCCCAGCATTTT.